In this sample, the clone carrying this T cell receptor beta chain turned up once. The Seattle patients, enrolled during active infection, were followed longitudinally. The sample belongs to a study of blood T cell repertoires in COVID-19. Study-level information: Donors in the United States, Italy and Spain gave samples during acute or convalescent COVID-19. T cells, B-cell-depleted T cells, or PBMCs supplied cDNA or gDNA.

The CDR3 loop spans 13 amino acids. V gave up 4 bases and J gave up 4 bases; unmatched junction bases: 1. Germline CDR1 is MNHEY and CDR2 is SMNVEV (reference sequence). Authors' data handling: Estimation of nucleated cell counts relied on the amplification of reference gene primers. Method: immunoSEQ multiplex PCR; TCRdb's copy keeps in-frame clones and lacks some. The V and J calls and clone size were taken over from that table, and D and trimming were inferred from the DNA. The repertoire holds 250,000 to 400,000 clones, 90% seen once, with under 3% in the top ten. The receptor was isolated from a woman in her 30s with COVID-19, enrolled during active disease. V usage is TRBV27 and J usage is TRBJ2-7; 10 bases map to TRBD1. Sequencing was carried out using peripheral blood. The CDR3 is CASSWDRGYEQYF. For the CDR3, the DNA is TGTGCCAGCAGTTGGGACAGGGGTTACGAGCAGTACTTC.